Listed below are T cell receptor beta chains from one sample, sequenced in a study of beta chain features in type 1 diabetes. Assay used: immunoSEQ multiplex PCR; TCRdb lists only in-frame clones, some missing. The data contain under 950,000 clones, about a sixth of them singletons. The sample taken for sequencing was naive CD4+ T cells from blood. The origin of the receptors is a woman under 30 in good health. CDR3s include the opening cysteine and the closing phenylalanine or tryptophan.

v_call	j_call	cdr3_length	cdr3_aa
TRBV11-3	TRBJ2-5	14	CASSSAGGGETQYF
TRBV9	TRBJ1-2	13	CASSAQGNYGYTF
TRBV18	TRBJ2-1	16	CASSPDWRSSYNEQFF
TRBV7-2	TRBJ1-1	14	CASSLDRVNTEAFF
TRBV28	TRBJ1-5	13	CATRQGARGPQHF
TRBV6-5	TRBJ1-1	12	CASSSTGGKAFF
TRBV6-6	TRBJ2-5	14	CASSYARGVETQYF
TRBV21-1	TRBJ1-1	15	CASSKDPGDGTEAFF
TRBV4-3	TRBJ1-2	16	CASSQAVRQGAYGYTF
TRBV7-2	TRBJ2-7	15	CASSASGRASYEQYF
TRBV29-1	TRBJ2-5	13	CSVRFTGRETQYF
TRBV29-1	TRBJ2-5	14	CSVLKTGTGETQYF